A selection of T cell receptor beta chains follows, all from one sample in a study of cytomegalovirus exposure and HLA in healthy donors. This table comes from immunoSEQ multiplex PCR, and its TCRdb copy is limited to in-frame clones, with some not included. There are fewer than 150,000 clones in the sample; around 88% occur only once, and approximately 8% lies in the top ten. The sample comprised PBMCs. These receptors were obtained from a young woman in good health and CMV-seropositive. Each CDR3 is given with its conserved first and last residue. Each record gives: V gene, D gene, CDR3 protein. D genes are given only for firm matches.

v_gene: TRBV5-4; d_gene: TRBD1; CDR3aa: CASSLRGQGALNTEAFF
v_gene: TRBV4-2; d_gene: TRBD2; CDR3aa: CASSYTLGTSGEQYF
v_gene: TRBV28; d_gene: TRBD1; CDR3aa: CASSPPAGTATPNSPLHF
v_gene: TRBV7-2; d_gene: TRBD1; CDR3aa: CASSIQGWQPQHF
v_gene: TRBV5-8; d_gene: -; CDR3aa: CASSREDGFYGYTF
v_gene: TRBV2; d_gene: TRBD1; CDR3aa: CASMGTGAPNEQFF
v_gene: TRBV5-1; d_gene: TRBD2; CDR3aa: CASSLALAGQETQYF
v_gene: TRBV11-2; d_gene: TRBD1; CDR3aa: CASSTGVRTEAFF
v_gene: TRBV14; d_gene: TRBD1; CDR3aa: CASSHRRDRLNTEAFF
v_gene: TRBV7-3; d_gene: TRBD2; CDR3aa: CASSTGLVGGEQFF
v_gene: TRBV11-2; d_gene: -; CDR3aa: CASSEMGGINEKLFF
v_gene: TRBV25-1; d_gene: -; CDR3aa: CASSFSTGYNEKLFF
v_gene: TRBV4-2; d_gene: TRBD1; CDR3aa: CASSQRRTGQGTYNEQFF
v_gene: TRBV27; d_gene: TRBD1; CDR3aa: CASSGQGAPYEQYF
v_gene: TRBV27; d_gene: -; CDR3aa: CASSLIPGDVGNQPQHF